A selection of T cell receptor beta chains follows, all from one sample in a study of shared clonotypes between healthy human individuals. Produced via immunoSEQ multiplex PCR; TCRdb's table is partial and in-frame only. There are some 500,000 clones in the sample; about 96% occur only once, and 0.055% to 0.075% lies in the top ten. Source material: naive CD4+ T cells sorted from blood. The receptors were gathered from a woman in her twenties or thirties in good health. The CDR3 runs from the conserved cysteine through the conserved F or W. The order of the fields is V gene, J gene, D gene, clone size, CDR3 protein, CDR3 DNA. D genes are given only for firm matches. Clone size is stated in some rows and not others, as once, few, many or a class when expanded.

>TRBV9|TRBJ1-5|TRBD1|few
CASSQTGIGQPQHF
TGTGCCAGCAGCCAGACAGGGATAGGGCAGCCCCAGCATTTT
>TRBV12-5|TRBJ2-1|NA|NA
CASGLVDNEQFF
TGTGCTAGTGGTTTAGTCGACAATGAGCAGTTCTTC
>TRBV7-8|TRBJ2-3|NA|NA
CASSLGGTRLDTQYF
TGTGCCAGCAGCTTAGGAGGTACCCGCCTGGATACGCAGTATTTT
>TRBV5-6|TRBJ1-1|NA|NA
CASSLAGRYTEAFF
TGTGCCAGCAGCTTGGCCGGGCGTTACACTGAAGCTTTCTTT
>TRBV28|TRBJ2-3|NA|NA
CASSDTALSTDTQYF
TGTGCCAGCAGCGACACGGCGCTAAGCACAGATACGCAGTATTTT
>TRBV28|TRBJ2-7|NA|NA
CASTTRDNSYEQYF
TGTGCCAGCACAACCCGGGACAACTCCTACGAGCAGTACTTC
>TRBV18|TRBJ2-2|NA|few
CASSPLNTGELFF
TGTGCCAGCTCACCACTAAACACCGGGGAGCTGTTTTTT
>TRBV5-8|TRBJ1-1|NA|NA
CASSLGTGPLNTEAFF
TGTGCCAGCAGCTTGGGTACAGGACCCCTGAACACTGAAGCTTTCTTT
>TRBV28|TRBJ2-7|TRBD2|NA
CASSLAGVSYEQYF
TGTGCCAGCAGTTTAGCGGGGGTCTCCTACGAGCAGTACTTC
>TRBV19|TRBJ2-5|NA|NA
CATRGSSQETQYF
TGTGCCACCCGAGGAAGCAGTCAAGAGACCCAGTACTTC
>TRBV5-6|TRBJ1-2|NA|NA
CASSPAHSNYGYTF
TGTGCCAGCAGCCCGGCCCACTCAAACTATGGCTACACCTTC
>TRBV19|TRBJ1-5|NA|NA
CASTPTRRDQPQHF
TGTGCCAGTACTCCGACCCGGCGGGATCAGCCCCAGCATTTT
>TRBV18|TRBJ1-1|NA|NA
CASSPREQELAEAFF
TGTGCCAGCTCACCAAGAGAACAGGAACTCGCGGAAGCTTTCTTT
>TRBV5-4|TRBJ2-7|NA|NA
CASLIFGNSYEQYF
TGTGCCAGCTTAATATTCGGCAACTCCTACGAGCAGTACTTC
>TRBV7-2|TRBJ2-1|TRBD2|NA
CASKASGYNEQFF
TGTGCCAGCAAAGCTAGCGGTTACAATGAGCAGTTCTTC
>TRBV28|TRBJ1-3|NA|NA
CASSLQGGPNTIYF
TGTGCCAGCAGTTTACAGGGAGGCCCAAACACCATATATTTT
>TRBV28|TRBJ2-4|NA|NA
CASSRDNKNIQYF
TGTGCCAGCAGTCGGGACAACAAAAACATTCAGTACTTC
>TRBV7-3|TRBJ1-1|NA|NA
CASSLPGETEAFF
TGTGCCAGCAGCTTACCAGGGGAGACTGAAGCTTTCTTT
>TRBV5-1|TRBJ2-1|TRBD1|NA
CASSRIGTAYNEQFF
TGCGCCAGCAGCCGAATCGGGACAGCCTACAATGAGCAGTTCTTC
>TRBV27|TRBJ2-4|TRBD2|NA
CASSLQREWGKNIQYF
TGTGCCAGCAGTTTGCAGCGGGAGTGGGGCAAAAACATTCAGTACTTC
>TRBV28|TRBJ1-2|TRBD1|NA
CASSLQGALVYGYTF
TGTGCCAGCAGTTTACAGGGGGCGCTAGTCTATGGCTACACCTTC
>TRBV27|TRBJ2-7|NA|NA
CASSLSFDGAYEQYF
TGTGCCAGCAGTTTATCTTTTGACGGGGCCTACGAGCAGTACTTC
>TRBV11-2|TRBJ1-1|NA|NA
CASSPPGGFEAFF
TGTGCCAGCAGCCCCCCGGGGGGGTTTGAAGCTTTCTTT
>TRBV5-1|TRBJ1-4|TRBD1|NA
CASSPGQRTVNVTREKLFF
TGCGCCAGCAGCCCGGGACAGAGGACAGTAAACGTAACGAGGGAAAAACTGTTTTTT
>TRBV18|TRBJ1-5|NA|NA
CASSPPGGPQHF
TGTGCCAGCTCACCACCGGGGGGGCCCCAGCATTTT
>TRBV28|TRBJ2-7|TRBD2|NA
CASSSSGTLYEQYF
TGTGCCAGCAGCTCTAGCGGGACCCTCTACGAGCAGTACTTC